The 20 T cell receptor beta chains in this list originate from one sample, sequenced in a study of T cells expressing NK-cell markers. TCRdb re-called the 5' RACE reads; every CDR3 protein appears as one record, without DNA. In all, the sample yields 440,000 or so distinct CDR3 sequences. Source material: blood T cells: a sorted CD56 or NKG2C T cell subset, CD4+ or CD8+ T cells, or bulk PBMC T cells (not recorded which). These receptor sequences come from a woman between 18 and 70 years old in good health.

This rearrangement joins TRBV4-2 to TRBJ2-3; TCRdb outputs TRBD2, but without DNA this stays unchecked. CDR3 length: 18 amino acids. Germline V gene lookup returns CDR1 LGHNA and CDR2 YNFKEQ. The CDR3 loop is CASSQDHQTSGTTDTQYF.

The rearrangement links TRBV6-5 to TRBJ2-2. The germline gives CDR1 MNHEY, CDR2 SVGAGI. The CDR3 is 17 residues long. The CDR3 spells CASSYWSQGRNTGELFF.

The V gene is TRBV9, the J gene TRBJ2-2; TCRdb's assignment of TRBD2 cannot be checked, as there is no DNA. This CDR3 contains 17 residues. The germline CDR1 and CDR2 sequences are SGDLS and YYNGEE. CDR3: CASSPTSGSLGTGELFF.

The chain is built from TRBV29-1 and TRBJ1-4. The length of the CDR3 is 13 residues. Germline values: CDR1 SQVTM, CDR2 ANQGSEA. The CDR3 loop is CSVYTTTNEKLFF.

The J gene is TRBJ2-1, the V gene TRBV4-1. The CDR3 is made up of 15 amino acids. CDR1 MGHRA and CDR2 YSYEKL come from the germline V gene. The CDR3 loop is CASTQIATRDNEQFF.

The V call is TRBV27, the J call TRBJ2-1; TCRdb gives TRBD2 as the D gene, but with no DNA this cannot be confirmed. The germline gives CDR1 MNHEY, CDR2 SMNVEV (reference sequence). The CDR3 has 16 amino acids. This CDR3 is CASSFMGALSYNEQFF.

V and J are TRBV11-1 and TRBJ2-3; no DNA is available, so the TRBD2 call from TCRdb remains unchecked. Germline V gene lookup returns CDR1 SGHAT and CDR2 FQDESV (reference sequence). The CDR3 length is 16 residues. The CDR3 region is CASSRGTTLDPDTQYF. Using reference TRBV11-1 and TRBJ2-3 for the parts outside the CDR3, the full variable domain is EAEVAQSPRYKITEKSQAVAFWCDPISGHATLYWYRQILGQGPELLVQFQDESVVDDSQLPKDRFSAERLKGVDSTLKIQPAELGDSAMYLCASSRGTTLDPDTQYFGPGTRLTVL.

CDR3: CASSSRHLDTQYF. The rearrangement links TRBV6-5 to TRBJ2-3. This CDR3 contains 13 residues. Germline loops: CDR1 MNHEY, CDR2 SVGAGI.

The chain employs TRBV20-1 and TRBJ1-1. Germline V gene data show CDR1 as DFQATT and CDR2 as SNEGSKA (reference sequence). There are 12 residues in the CDR3. The CDR3 loop is CSASSTNTEAFF.

The chain joins TRBV7-3 to TRBJ2-3; TCRdb's D gene call, TRBD2, goes unchecked for lack of DNA. The CDR3 runs 15 residues. Looked up from germline, CDR1 is SGHTA and CDR2 is FQGTGA. CDR3 sequence reads: CASSSTSGPQYTQYF.

The chain is built from TRBV24-1 and TRBJ2-1; TCRdb's assignment of TRBD2 cannot be checked, as there is no DNA. This CDR3 region has 16 residues. Germline V gene lookup returns CDR1 KGHDR and CDR2 SFDVKD. CDR3 in amino acids: CATSDPGTSSQNEQFF.

V gene TRBV4-2 combines with J gene TRBJ2-3; TCRdb outputs TRBD1, but without DNA this stays unchecked. CDR1 and CDR2 (germline): LGHNA, YNFKEQ. This CDR3 is 17 amino acids long. This chain's CDR3 is CASSHPFTDNLTDTQYF.

J is TRBJ2-3 and V is TRBV20-1; the D call of TRBD2 rests on TCRdb alone, since no DNA is present to check it. CDR3 size: 17 residues. Per germline, CDR1 DFQATT and CDR2 SNEGSKA (reference sequence). CDR3: CSAALPPGLGPPDTQYF.

The chain joins TRBV18 to TRBJ2-7. Per germline, CDR1 KGHSH and CDR2 LQKENI. The CDR3 runs 13 residues. Here the CDR3 reads CASSLDRIYEQYF.

V usage is TRBV2 and J usage is TRBJ2-5. The CDR3 covers 11 residues. Germline V gene sequence: CDR1 SNHLY, CDR2 FYNNEI. The CDR3: CASSPPGTQYF.

V gene TRBV7-9 combines with J gene TRBJ2-3; TCRdb lists TRBD1, though no DNA is available to test this call. Germline V lookup: CDR1 SEHNR, CDR2 FQNEAQ (reference sequence). This CDR3 region has 16 residues. The CDR3 here is CASSSSGGFATDTQYF.

The chain links TRBV12-3 or TRBV12-4 to TRBJ1-5; absent DNA, TCRdb's TRBD1 call cannot be checked. This CDR3 contains 14 residues. CDR3 in amino acids: CASRGAPGNQPQHF.

The genes are TRBV5-1 and TRBJ2-2; TCRdb indicates TRBD1, and absent DNA this call remains unverified. CDR1 is SGHRS and CDR2 is YFSETQ in the germline V gene. This CDR3 contains 16 residues. This CDR3 is CASSPGPGYSTGELFF.

V and J are TRBV6-5 and TRBJ1-2. Germline V gene data show CDR1 as MNHEY and CDR2 as SVGAGI. The CDR3 sequence is 14 residues long. CDR3 sequence reads: CASSYSRTHYGYTF.

The gene calls are TRBV20-1 and TRBJ1-2. The CDR3 has 13 residues. Germline CDR1 reads DFQATT; CDR2 reads SNEGSKA (reference sequence). The CDR3 sequence: CSAFETSNYGYTF.